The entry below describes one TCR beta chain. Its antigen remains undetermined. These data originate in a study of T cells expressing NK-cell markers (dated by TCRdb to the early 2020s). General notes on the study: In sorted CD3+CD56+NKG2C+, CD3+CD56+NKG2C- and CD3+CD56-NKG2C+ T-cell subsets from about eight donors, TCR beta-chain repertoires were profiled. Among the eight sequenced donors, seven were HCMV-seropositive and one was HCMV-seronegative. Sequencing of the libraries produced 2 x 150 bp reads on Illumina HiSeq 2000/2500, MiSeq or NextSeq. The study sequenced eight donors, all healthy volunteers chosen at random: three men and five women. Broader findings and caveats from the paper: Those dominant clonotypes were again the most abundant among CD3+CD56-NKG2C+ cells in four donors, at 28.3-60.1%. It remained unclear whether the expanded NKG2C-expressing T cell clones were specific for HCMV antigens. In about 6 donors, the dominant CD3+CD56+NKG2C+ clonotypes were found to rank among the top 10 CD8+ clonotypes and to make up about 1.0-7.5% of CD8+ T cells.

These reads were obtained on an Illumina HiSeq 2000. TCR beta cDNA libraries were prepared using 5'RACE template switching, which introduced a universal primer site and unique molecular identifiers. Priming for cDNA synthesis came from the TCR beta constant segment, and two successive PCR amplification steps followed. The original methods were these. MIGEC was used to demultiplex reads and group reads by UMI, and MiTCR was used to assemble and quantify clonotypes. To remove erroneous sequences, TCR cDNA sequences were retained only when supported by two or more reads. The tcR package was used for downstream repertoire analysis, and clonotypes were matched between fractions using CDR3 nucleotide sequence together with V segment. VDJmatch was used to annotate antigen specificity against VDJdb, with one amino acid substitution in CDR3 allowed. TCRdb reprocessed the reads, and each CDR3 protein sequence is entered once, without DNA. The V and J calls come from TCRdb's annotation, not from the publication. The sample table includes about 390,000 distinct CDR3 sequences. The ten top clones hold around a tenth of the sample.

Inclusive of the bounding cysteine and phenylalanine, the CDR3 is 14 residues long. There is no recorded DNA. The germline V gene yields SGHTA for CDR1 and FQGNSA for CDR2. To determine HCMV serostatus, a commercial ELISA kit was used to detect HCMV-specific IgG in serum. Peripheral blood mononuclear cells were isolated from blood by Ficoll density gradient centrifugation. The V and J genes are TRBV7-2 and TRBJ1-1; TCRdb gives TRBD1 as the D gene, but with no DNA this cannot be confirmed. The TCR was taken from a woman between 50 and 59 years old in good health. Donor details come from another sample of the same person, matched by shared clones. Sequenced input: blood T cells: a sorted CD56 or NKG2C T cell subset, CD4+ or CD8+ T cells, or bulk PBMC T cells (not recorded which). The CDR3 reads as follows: CASSRMVGPNEAFF.